The rows below give T cell receptor beta chains drawn from one sample of a study of CXCR3-negative and CXCR3-positive naive CD8 T cells. TCRdb derives one entry per CDR3 protein from the 5' RACE reads, leaving out DNA. Its listing shows 150,000 to 180,000 distinct CDR3 sequences. The source material was naive CXCR3+ CD8+ T cells from blood. The receptors were sampled from a human donor in good health. Some clones in this sample may be carry-over from other donors' samples. Each CDR3 is given with its conserved first and last residue. The order of the fields is J gene, V gene, CDR3 protein.

J gene: TRBJ1-6
V gene: TRBV7-9
CDR3 protein: CASSSMTGVNSPLHF

J gene: TRBJ1-1
V gene: TRBV6-2/TRBV6-3
CDR3 protein: CASSKKGQPNTEAFF

J gene: TRBJ2-6
V gene: TRBV3-1
CDR3 protein: CASSQDLMAGANVLTF

J gene: TRBJ1-2
V gene: TRBV29-1
CDR3 protein: CSARDTYGYTF

J gene: TRBJ1-1
V gene: TRBV20-1
CDR3 protein: CSARVSKRRESTEAFF

J gene: TRBJ2-7
V gene: TRBV7-9
CDR3 protein: CASSLTSGAPYEQYF

J gene: TRBJ1-5
V gene: TRBV28
CDR3 protein: CASSYEQGAGQPQHF

J gene: TRBJ2-1
V gene: TRBV29-1
CDR3 protein: CSVEILSVGGGNEQFF

J gene: TRBJ1-1
V gene: TRBV9
CDR3 protein: CASSVARLRREAFF

J gene: TRBJ2-7
V gene: TRBV20-1
CDR3 protein: CSARAGTADYEQYF

J gene: TRBJ1-2
V gene: TRBV27
CDR3 protein: CASSSIGTGQGYTF

J gene: TRBJ2-7
V gene: TRBV20-1
CDR3 protein: CSAREISGQGAREQYF

J gene: TRBJ1-1
V gene: TRBV21-1
CDR3 protein: CASPPGTGRLNTEAFF

J gene: TRBJ1-3
V gene: TRBV3-1
CDR3 protein: CASSHQDGPLSGNTIYF

J gene: TRBJ2-3
V gene: TRBV7-9
CDR3 protein: CATFRDPELAESF

J gene: TRBJ2-2
V gene: TRBV14
CDR3 protein: CASSQGQNTGELFF

J gene: TRBJ2-7
V gene: TRBV29-1
CDR3 protein: CSFRQGVSYEQYF

J gene: TRBJ2-7
V gene: TRBV3-1
CDR3 protein: CASSATDSTYEQYF

J gene: TRBJ1-1
V gene: TRBV20-1
CDR3 protein: CSARGQGETEAFF

J gene: TRBJ2-2
V gene: TRBV7-9
CDR3 protein: CASSLVVETTGELFF

J gene: TRBJ2-7
V gene: TRBV28
CDR3 protein: CASSSGYPSYEQYF

J gene: TRBJ1-1
V gene: TRBV29-1
CDR3 protein: CSAEGGRTEAFF

J gene: TRBJ1-5
V gene: TRBV12-3/TRBV12-4
CDR3 protein: CASSLVTGNQPQHF

J gene: TRBJ2-3
V gene: TRBV12-3/TRBV12-4
CDR3 protein: CASSLIVSDTQYF

J gene: TRBJ2-7
V gene: TRBV29-1
CDR3 protein: CSVAQGASYEQYF

J gene: TRBJ1-5
V gene: TRBV7-6
CDR3 protein: CASSPWQGGFESNQPQHF

J gene: TRBJ2-3
V gene: TRBV5-6
CDR3 protein: CASTRGLPLSTDTQYF

J gene: TRBJ2-2
V gene: TRBV9
CDR3 protein: CASSVGSSNTGELFF

J gene: TRBJ2-5
V gene: TRBV19
CDR3 protein: CASSIGGRAAETQYF

J gene: TRBJ2-5
V gene: TRBV21-1
CDR3 protein: CASSKLAGAQETQYF

J gene: TRBJ2-7
V gene: TRBV6-5
CDR3 protein: CASRVRDRGSYEQYF

J gene: TRBJ2-7
V gene: TRBV5-1
CDR3 protein: CASSLVGPSYEQYF

J gene: TRBJ2-3
V gene: TRBV12-3/TRBV12-4
CDR3 protein: CASSLVSQGPNTDTQYF

J gene: TRBJ1-1
V gene: TRBV6-5
CDR3 protein: CASSYSRGGGTEAFF

J gene: TRBJ2-2
V gene: TRBV28
CDR3 protein: CASSLRLAGNTGELFF

J gene: TRBJ1-6
V gene: TRBV6-2/TRBV6-3
CDR3 protein: CASRPPQGSTSPLHF

J gene: TRBJ2-7
V gene: TRBV9
CDR3 protein: CASSPEGQSYEQYF